The entry below describes one TCR beta chain. Its antigen is not yet known. Base qualities are not provided; no much larger clone lies one nucleotide away. Each collaborating institution followed its own protocols to collect whole blood in K2EDTA tubes. For TCRbeta analysis, collaborators shipped samples in one of three forms: frozen whole blood, isolated PBMCs, or DNA extracted from either of those sample types. The immunoSEQ Assay, a bias-controlled multiplex PCR, was used to amplify TCRbeta CDR3 regions from genomic DNA. The authors processed their data as follows. The number of nucleated cells in each sample was estimated from the amplification of reference gene primers within the assay. To quantify the absolute abundance of each unique TCRbeta CDR3 rearrangement, sequence reads were collapsed and filtered. For each sample, productive Simpson clonality was calculated as the square root of Simpson's diversity index across productive rearrangements. The table was pulled from immuneACCESS by TCRdb, which kept in-frame rearrangements only. Such tables lose some clones; where checked, under half of the loss comes from unresolved V genes, and the rest has no known cause. That table furnishes V, J and clone size, whereas the DNA furnished D and trimming. This sample is represented by 85,000 to 120,000 clones; approximately 85% of them were singletons. The leading ten clones occupy about a tenth of the sample.

This sample was taken from a study of blood T cell repertoires in COVID-19 (dated by TCRdb to 2018 to 2021). In the study overall: Collaborator samples came from the United States, Italy and Spain and covered acute and convalescent phases of COVID-19. The material from the prospective study consisted of cDNA or gDNA derived from T cells, B-cell-depleted T cells, or PBMCs. Where available, HLA class I and class II types were obtained from metadata supplied by the sample provider rather than from assay-based typing. The dataset comprised deeply sampled blood TCRbeta repertoires from subjects exposed to, actively infected with, or recovered from COVID-19. The repertoires were released in a freely available public database meant as a resource for research on the immune response to SARS-CoV-2. Sample metadata almost always included a de-identified subject ID, COVID-19 status, age in years and sex. Samples were obtained from the ongoing ImmuneRACE study (first 160 participants) and from 1,254 subjects provided by 6 global collaborators. General conclusions and limits of the study: How much clinical and demographic metadata was included differed by source and by participant, and the metadata was provided uncurated.

The material sequenced was peripheral blood. The TCR sequence derives from a middle-aged man with active or convalescent COVID-19.

The DNA sequence is given as TGTGCCAGCAGCCCCCCTCATGAGCAGTTCTTC. Its translation is CASSPPHEQFF. Recombination joined TRBV9 with TRBJ2-1; no D gene can be assigned with confidence. Trimming costs V 4 bases and J 8 bases, and their ends lie 7 bases apart. Inclusive of the bounding cysteine and phenylalanine, the CDR3 is 11 residues long. Only CDR3 DNA is held: 33 bases, read in frame from base 1. From the germline V gene, CDR1 is SGDLS and CDR2 is YYNGEE.